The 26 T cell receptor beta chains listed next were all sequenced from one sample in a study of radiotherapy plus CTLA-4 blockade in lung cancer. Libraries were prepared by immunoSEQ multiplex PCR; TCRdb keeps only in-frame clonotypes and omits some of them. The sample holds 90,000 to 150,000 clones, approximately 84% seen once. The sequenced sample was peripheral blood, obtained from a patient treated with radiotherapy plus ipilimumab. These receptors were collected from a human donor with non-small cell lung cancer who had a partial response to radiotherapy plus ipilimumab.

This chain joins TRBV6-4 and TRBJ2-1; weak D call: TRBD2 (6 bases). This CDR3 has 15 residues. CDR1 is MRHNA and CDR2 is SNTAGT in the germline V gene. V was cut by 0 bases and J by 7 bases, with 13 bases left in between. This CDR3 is CASSDSAGRRNEQFF. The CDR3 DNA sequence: TGTGCCAGCAGTGACTCGGCAGGGAGGAGGAATGAGCAGTTCTTC.

The CDR3 protein is CASSKVTGSTGELFF. The CDR3 bases are TGCGCCAGCAGTAAGGTGACGGGGAGCACCGGGGAGCTGTTTTTT. The rearrangement joins TRBV4-1 to TRBJ2-2; D might be TRBD2 (5 bases). The CDR3 is made up of 15 amino acids. The germline gives CDR1 MGHRA, CDR2 YSYEKL. V dropped 6 bases and J dropped 4 bases, with 15 bases sitting between them.

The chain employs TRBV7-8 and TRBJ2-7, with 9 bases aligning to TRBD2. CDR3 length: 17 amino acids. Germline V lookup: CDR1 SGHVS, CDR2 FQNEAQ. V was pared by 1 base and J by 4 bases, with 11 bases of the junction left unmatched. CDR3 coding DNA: TGTGCCAGCAGCTTAGGGTCTGCTAGCGGGAACTATTACGAGCAGTACTTC. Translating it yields CASSLGSASGNYYEQYF.

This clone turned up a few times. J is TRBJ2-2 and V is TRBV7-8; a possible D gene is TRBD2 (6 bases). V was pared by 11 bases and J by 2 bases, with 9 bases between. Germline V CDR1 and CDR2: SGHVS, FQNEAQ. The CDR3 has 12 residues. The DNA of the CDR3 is TGTGCCGGGAGGCCAAACACCGGGGAGCTGTTTTTT. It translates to CAGRPNTGELFF.

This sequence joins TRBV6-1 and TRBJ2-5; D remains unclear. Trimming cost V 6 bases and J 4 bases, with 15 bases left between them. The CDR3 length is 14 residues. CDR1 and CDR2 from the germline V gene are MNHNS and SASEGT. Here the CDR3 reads CASRPQASAETQYF. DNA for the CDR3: TGTGCCAGCAGACCTCAGGCGTCGGCAGAGACCCAGTACTTC.

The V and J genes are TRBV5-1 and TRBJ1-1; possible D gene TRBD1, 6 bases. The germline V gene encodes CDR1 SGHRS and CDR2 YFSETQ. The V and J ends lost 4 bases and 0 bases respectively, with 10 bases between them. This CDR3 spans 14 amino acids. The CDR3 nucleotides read TGCGCCAGCAGCCAAGGGACATTGAACACTGAAGCTTTCTTT. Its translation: CASSQGTLNTEAFF.

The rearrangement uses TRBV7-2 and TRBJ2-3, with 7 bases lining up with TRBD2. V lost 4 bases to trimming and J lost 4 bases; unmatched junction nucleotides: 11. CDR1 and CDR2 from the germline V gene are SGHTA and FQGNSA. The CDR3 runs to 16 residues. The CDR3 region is CASSSLMAGVADTQYF. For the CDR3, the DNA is TGTGCCAGCAGCTCCCTCATGGCGGGAGTTGCAGATACGCAGTATTTT.

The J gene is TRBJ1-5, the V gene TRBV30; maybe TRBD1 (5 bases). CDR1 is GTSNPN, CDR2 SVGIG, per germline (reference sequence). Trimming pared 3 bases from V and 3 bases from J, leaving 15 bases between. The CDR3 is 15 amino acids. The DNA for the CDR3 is TGTGCCTGGAGCCCCCTGGGGCAGCCCAATCAGCCCCAGCATTTT. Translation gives CAWSPLGQPNQPQHF.

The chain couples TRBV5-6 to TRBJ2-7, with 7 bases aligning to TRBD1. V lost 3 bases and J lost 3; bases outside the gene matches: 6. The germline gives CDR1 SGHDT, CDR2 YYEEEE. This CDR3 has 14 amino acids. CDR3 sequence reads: CASSSRTGFYEQYF. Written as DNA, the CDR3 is TGTGCCAGCAGCTCGAGGACAGGCTTCTACGAGCAGTACTTC. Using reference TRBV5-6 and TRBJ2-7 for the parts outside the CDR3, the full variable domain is DAGVTQSPTHLIKTRGQQVTLRCSPKSGHDTVSWYQQALGQGPQFIFQYYEEEERQRGNFPDRFSGHQFPNYSSELNVNALLLGDSALYLCASSSRTGFYEQYFGPGTRLTVT.

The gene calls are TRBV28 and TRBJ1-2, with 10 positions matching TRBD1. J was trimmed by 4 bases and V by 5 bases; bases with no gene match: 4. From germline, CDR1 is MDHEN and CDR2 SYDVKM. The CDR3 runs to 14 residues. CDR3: CASSRDRGFYGYTF. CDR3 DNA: TGTGCCAGCAGTCGGGACAGGGGATTCTATGGCTACACCTTC.

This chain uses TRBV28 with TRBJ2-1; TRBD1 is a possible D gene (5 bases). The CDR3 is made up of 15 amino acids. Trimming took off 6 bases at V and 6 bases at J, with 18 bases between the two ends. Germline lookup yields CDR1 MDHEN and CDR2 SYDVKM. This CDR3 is CASSPARARINEQFF. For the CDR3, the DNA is TGTGCCAGCAGCCCCGCCAGGGCGAGAATCAATGAGCAGTTCTTC.

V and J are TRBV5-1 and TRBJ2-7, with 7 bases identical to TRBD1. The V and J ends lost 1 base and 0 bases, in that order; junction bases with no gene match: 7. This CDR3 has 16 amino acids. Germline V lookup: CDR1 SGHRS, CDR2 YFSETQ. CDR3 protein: CASSLNPGQSSYEQYF. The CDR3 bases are TGCGCCAGCAGCTTGAACCCGGGACAGAGCTCCTACGAGCAGTACTTC.

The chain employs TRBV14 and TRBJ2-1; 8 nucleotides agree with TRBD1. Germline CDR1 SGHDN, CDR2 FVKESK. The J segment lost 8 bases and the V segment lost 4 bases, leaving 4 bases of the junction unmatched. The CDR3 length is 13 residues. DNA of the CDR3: TGTGCCAGCAGCCGCCAGACAGGGGATGAGCAGTTCTTC. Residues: CASSRQTGDEQFF.

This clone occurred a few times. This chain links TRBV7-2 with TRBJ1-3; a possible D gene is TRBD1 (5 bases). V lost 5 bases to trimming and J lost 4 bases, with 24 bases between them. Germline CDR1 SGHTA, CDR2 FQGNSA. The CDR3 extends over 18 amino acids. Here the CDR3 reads CASSHPLGGGSRGNTIYF. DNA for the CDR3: TGTGCCAGCAGCCATCCCCTAGGCGGGGGAAGTCGCGGAAACACCATATATTTT.

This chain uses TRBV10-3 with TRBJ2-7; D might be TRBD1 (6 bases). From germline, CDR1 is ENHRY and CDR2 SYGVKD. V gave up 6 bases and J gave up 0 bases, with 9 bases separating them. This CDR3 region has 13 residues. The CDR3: CAIRPGVSYEQYF. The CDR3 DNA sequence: TGTGCCATCAGGCCAGGGGTCTCCTACGAGCAGTACTTC.

CDR3 coding DNA: TGTGCCAGCTCACCAACATCTCAGACAGATACGCAGTATTTT. This encodes CASSPTSQTDTQYF. The V call is TRBV18, the J call TRBJ2-3; D unclear. This CDR3 comprises 14 residues. Germline loops: CDR1 KGHSH, CDR2 LQKENI. Trimming shortened V by 2 bases and J by 3 bases, and 9 bases separated the two germline ends.

CDR3 sequence (DNA): TGTGCCAGCAGTTTCACAGGGGTCGGCAATCAGCCCCAGCATTTT. It encodes CASSFTGVGNQPQHF. The chain combines TRBV27 with TRBJ1-5; 7 bases fit TRBD1. The CDR3 loop spans 15 amino acids. The V gene's germline CDR1 is MNHEY and CDR2 SMNVEV (reference sequence). The V segment lost 3 bases and the J segment 2 bases; nucleotides outside the gene matches: 4.

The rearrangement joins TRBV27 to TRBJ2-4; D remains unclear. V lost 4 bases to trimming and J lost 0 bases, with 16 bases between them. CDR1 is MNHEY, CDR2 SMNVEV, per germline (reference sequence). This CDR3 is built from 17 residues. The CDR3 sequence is CASSSPAGYLAKNIQYF. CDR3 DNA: TGTGCCAGCAGTTCTCCGGCAGGCTACTTAGCCAAAAACATTCAGTACTTC.

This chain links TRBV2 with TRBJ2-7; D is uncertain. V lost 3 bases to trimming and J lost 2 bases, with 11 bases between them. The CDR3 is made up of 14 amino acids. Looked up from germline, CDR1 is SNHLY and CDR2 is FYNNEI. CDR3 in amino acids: CASSDGRPPYEQYF. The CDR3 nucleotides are TGTGCCAGCAGTGACGGCAGGCCCCCCTACGAGCAGTACTTC. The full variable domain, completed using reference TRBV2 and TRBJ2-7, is EPEVTQTPSHQVTQMGQEVILRCVPISNHLYFYWYRQILGQKVEFLVSFYNNEISEKSEIFDDQFSVERPDGSNFTLKIRSTKLEDSAMYFCASSDGRPPYEQYFGPGTRLTVT.

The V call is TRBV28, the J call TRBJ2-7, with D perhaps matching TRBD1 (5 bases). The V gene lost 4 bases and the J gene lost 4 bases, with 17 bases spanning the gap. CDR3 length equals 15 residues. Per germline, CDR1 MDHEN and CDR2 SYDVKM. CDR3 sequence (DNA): TGTGCCAGCAGTTCCTCGGAGCAGGGTTTTTACGAGCAGTACGTC. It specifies CASSSSEQGFYEQYV.

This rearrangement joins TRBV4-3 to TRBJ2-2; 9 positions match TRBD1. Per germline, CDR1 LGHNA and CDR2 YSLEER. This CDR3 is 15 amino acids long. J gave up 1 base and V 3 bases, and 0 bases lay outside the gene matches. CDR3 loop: CASSQGQGNTGELFF. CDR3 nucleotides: TGCGCCAGCAGCCAGGGACAGGGGAACACCGGGGAGCTGTTTTTT.

The CDR3 spells CASSSGDRAYGYTF. The CDR3 bases are TGTGCCAGCAGTTCCGGGGACAGAGCTTATGGCTACACCTTC. This chain joins TRBV28 and TRBJ1-2; 7 bases are a match to TRBD1. Germline V gene lookup returns CDR1 MDHEN and CDR2 SYDVKM. Germline trimming cut 4 bases from V and 5 bases from J; bases unmatched to any gene: 7. CDR3 length equals 14 residues.

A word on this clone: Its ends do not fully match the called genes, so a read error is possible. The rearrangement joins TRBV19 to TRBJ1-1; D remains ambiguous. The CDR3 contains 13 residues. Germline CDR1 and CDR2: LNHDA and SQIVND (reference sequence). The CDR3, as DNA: TGTGCCAATAGTATTATGGAGCACACTGAAGCTTTCTTT. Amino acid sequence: CANSIMEHTEAFF.

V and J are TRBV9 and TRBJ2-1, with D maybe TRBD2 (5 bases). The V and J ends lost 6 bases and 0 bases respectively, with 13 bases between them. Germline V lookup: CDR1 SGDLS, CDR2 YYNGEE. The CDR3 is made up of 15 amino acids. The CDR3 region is CASTPGGRSYNEQFF. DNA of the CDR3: TGTGCCAGCACTCCTGGCGGGCGCTCCTACAATGAGCAGTTCTTC.

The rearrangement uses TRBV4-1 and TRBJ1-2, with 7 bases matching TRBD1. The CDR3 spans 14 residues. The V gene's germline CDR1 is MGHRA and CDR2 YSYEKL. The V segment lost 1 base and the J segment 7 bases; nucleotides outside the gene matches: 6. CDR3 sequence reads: CASSQGDREGGYTF. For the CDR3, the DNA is TGCGCCAGCAGCCAAGGAGACAGGGAAGGTGGCTACACCTTC.

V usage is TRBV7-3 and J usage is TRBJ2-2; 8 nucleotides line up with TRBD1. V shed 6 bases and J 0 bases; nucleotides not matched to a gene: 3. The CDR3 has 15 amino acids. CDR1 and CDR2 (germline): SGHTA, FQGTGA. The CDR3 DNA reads TGTGCCAGCAGTCTACAGGGGGCGAACACCGGGGAGCTGTTTTTT. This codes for CASSLQGANTGELFF. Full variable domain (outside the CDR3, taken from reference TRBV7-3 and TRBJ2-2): GAGVSQTPSNKVTEKGKYVELRCDPISGHTALYWYRQSLGQGPEFLIYFQGTGAADDSGLPNDRFFAVRPEGSVSTLKIQRTERGDSAVYLCASSLQGANTGELFFGEGSRLTVL.